The clone carrying this T cell receptor beta chain was picked up a small number of times. The antigen is not known. The identical CDR3 is also encoded by other nucleotide sequences in the sample. The data belong to a study of shared clonotypes between healthy human individuals. Across the whole study: Per-donor plates numbered three CD4 naive, three CD4 memory, two CD8 naive and one CD8 memory. Whole-study findings and limits: Larger richness was generally estimated for naive than memory subsets.

Naivety among CD8 cells was defined by CD45RO negativity and positive CCR7 selection, thereby excluding terminally differentiated effector memory CD45RA+ cells. Germline assignment: CDR1 SGHRS and CDR2 YFSETQ. V lost 2 bases, J lost 1 base, and 6 bases lay in between. This CDR3 is built from 13 residues. Genomic DNA belonging to each subset was distributed in equal measure over several immunoSEQ plates. The method was immunoSEQ multiplex PCR; TCRdb's version includes in-frame clones alone and lacks a portion of them. The sample has about 2.1 million clones; around 93% are singletons. The sequenced sample was naive CD8+ T cells from PBMCs. The source is a man between 18 and 35 years old in good health. Some clones in this sample may be carry-over from other donors' samples. V is TRBV5-1 and J is TRBJ1-1; D ambiguous. In DNA form, the CDR3 reads TGCGCCAGCAGCTTAAGGTCGAACACTGAAGCTTTCTTT. This sequence encodes CASSLRSNTEAFF.